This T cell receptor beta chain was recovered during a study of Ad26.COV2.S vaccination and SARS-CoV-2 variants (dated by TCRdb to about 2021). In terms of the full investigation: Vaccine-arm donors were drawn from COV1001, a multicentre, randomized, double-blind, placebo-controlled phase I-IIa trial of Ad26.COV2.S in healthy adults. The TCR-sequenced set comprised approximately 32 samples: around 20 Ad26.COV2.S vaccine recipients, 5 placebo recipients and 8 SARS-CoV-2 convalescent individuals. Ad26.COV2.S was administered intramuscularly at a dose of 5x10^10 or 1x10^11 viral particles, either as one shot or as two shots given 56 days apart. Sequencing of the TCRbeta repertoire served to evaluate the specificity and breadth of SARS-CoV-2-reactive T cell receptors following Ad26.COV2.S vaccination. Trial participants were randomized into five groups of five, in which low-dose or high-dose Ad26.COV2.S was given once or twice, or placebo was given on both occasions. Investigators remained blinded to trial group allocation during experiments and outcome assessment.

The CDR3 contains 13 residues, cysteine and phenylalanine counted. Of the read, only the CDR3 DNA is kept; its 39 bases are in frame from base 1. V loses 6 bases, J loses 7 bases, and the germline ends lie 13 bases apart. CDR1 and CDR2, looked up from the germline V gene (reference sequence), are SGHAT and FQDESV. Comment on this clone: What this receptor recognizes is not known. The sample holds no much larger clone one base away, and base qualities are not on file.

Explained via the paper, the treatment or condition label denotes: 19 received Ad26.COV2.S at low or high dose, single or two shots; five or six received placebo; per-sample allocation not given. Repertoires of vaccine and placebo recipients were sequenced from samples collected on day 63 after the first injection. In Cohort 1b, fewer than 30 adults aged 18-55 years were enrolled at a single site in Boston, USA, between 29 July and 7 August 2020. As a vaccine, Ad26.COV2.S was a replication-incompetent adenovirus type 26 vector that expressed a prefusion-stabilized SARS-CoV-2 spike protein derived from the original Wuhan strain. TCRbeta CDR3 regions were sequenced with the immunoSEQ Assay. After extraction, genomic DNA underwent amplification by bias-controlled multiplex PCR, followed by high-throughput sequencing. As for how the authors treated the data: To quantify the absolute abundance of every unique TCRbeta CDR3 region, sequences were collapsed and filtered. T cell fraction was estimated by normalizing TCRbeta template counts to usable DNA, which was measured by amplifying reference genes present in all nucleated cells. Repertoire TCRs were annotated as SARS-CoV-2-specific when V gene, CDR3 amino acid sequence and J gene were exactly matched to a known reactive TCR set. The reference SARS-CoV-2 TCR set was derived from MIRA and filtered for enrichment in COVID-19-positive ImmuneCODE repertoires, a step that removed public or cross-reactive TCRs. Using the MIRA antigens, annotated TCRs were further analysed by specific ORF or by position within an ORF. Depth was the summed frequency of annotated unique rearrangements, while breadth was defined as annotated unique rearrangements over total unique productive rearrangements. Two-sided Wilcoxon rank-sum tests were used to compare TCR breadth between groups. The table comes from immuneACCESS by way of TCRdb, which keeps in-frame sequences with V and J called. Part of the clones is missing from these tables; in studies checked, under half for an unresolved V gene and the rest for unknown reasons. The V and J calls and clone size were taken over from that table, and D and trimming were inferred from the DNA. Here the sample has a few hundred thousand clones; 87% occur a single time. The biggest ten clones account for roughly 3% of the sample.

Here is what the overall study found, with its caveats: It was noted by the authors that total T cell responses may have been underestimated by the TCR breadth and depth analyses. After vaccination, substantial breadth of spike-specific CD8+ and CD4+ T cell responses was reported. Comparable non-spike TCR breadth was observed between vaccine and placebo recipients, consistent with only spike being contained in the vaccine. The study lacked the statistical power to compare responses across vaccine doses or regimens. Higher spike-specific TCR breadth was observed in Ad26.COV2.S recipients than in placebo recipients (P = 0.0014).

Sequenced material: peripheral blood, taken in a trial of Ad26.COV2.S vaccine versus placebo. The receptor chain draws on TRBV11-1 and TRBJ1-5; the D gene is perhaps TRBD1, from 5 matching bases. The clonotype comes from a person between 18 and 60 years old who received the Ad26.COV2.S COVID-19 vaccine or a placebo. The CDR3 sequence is CASSPSRQQPQHF. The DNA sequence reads TGTGCCAGCAGTCCATCCAGACAGCAGCCCCAGCATTTT.